The clone carrying this T cell receptor beta chain was recorded a few times. Sequencing libraries for TCR beta were prepared with iRepertoire HTBI primers and Arm-PCR of CDR3 regions. TCRdb redid the calling of the multiplex PCR reads with MiXCR, one entry per CDR3 protein. The sample has a few hundred thousand distinct CDR3 sequences; approximately 25% are singletons. The data derive from a study of regulatory T cells in long-lasting Graves disease. CDR1 and CDR2 from the germline V gene are SEHNR and FQNEAQ (reference sequence). This CDR3 is 14 amino acids long. The V end lost 6 bases, the J end lost 7 bases, and 18 bases lay between the germline ends. Time point: persistent/refractory GD, antithyroid drugs over 5 years with positive TRAb. PBMC-extracted RNA yielded the TCR library.

The source of this sequence is a woman in her 40s with Graves disease. The material was peripheral blood mononuclear cells (PBMCs), obtained when the disease was refractory, from a patient treated with antithyroid drugs. The J gene is TRBJ1-2, the V gene TRBV7-9; tentatively, D is TRBD1 (5 bases). Here the CDR3 DNA reads TGTGCCAGCAGGCCAGGGTTTATAGGGGCTGGCTACACCTTC. Translated: CASRPGFIGAGYTF.